Below, 15 T cell receptor beta chains from the same sample are listed, as sequenced in a study of shared clonotypes between healthy human individuals. TCRdb keeps only in-frame clones here, not all; method: immunoSEQ multiplex PCR. The table includes about half a million clones, over 70% detected once. The sample comprised PBMCs. The source is a woman between 40 and 55 years old in good health. Some clones in this sample may be carry-over from other donors' samples.

Comments on this clone: This is likely an artifact of a read error, given a far larger clone one base away. The chain links TRBV15 to TRBJ2-1, with D uncertain. From germline, CDR1 is LNHNV and CDR2 YYDKDF (reference sequence). This CDR3 spans 15 amino acids. The V end was cut by 2 bases, the J end by 2 bases, with 10 bases between. CDR3 protein: CATSRSRDPYNEQFF. CDR3 nucleotides: TGTGCCACCAGCAGATCGAGAGACCCCTACAATGAGCAGTTCTTC.

DNA of the CDR3: TGTGCCAGCAGCCACGGGACTTACACCCCCGGGGAGCTGTTTTTT. Its protein product is CASSHGTYTPGELFF. This rearrangement joins TRBV6-6 to TRBJ2-2; possible D gene TRBD2, 6 bases. V was shortened by 6 bases and J by 6 bases, with 17 bases between the two germline ends. Germline CDR1 reads MNHNY; CDR2 reads SVGAGI (reference sequence). The CDR3 runs to 15 residues.

This clone was picked up many times. Additional DNA sequences in this sample encode the identical CDR3. The J gene is TRBJ2-1, the V gene TRBV5-6; TRBD2 matches 11 bases. Per germline, CDR1 SGHDT and CDR2 YYEEEE. After removal of 4 bases from V and 6 bases from J, the junction contained 3 bases not matched to a gene. CDR3 length: 14 residues. The chain's CDR3 is CASSLGLAANEQFF. CDR3 bases: TGTGCCAGCAGCCTGGGACTAGCGGCCAATGAGCAGTTCTTC.

V is TRBV18 and J is TRBJ1-1, with TRBD1 identical over 9 bases. This CDR3 has 13 residues. Trimming took 3 bases from V and 7 from J; bases not matched to a gene: 3. In germline, CDR1 is KGHSH, CDR2 LQKENI. The CDR3 DNA reads TGTGCCAGCTCACCGGGACAGGGAGGTGAAGCTTTCTTT. Translated, it gives CASSPGQGGEAFF.

V and J are TRBV4-1 and TRBJ2-2; 7 bases are shared with TRBD1. Germline values: CDR1 MGHRA, CDR2 YSYEKL. The CDR3 totals 16 residues. The V and J ends lost 1 base and 5 bases, in that order; junction bases with no gene match: 7. In DNA form, the CDR3 reads TGCGCCAGCAGCCAAGGAGACAGGGCTATTACCGGGGAGCTGTTTTTT. Translation gives CASSQGDRAITGELFF.

A note on this clone: With a far larger clone one base away, a read error is the likely cause. This sequence joins TRBV28 and TRBJ1-1; D not resolved. Trimming stripped 3 bases from V and 7 bases from J, with 21 bases between. CDR1 is MDHEN and CDR2 is SYDVKM in the germline V gene. The length of the CDR3 is 16 residues. For the CDR3, the DNA is TGTGCCAGCAGTTTCCCCCGCCGGGCAGTAACCCATGAAGCTTTCTTT. It specifies CASSFPRRAVTHEAFF.

Worth noting for this clone: A far larger clone is only one base removed, so a read error is likely. The conserved phenylalanine or tryptophan is not found at the CDR3 terminus, so this likely reflects a read error. Additional DNA sequences in this sample encode the identical CDR3. The chain links TRBV28 to TRBJ1-2, with 8 nucleotides matching TRBD1. Germline CDR1 and CDR2: MDHEN and SYDVKM. The CDR3 spans 13 residues. The V segment lost 7 bases and the J segment 7 bases; nucleotides outside the gene matches: 8. In nucleotides, the CDR3 is TGTGCCAGCACGAGACAGGGGAGTGGTGGCTACACCCTC. Its protein is CASTRQGSGGYTL.

This chain connects TRBV20-1 to TRBJ2-7, with 7 bases lining up with TRBD1. The CDR3 covers 11 residues. V lost 6 bases and J lost 5; bases outside the gene matches: 4. Germline V gene lookup returns CDR1 DFQATT and CDR2 SNEGSKA (reference sequence). The CDR3 region has the DNA TGCAGTGCAAGACAGGGCGACGAGCAGTACTTC. Its protein is CSARQGDEQYF.

The chain employs TRBV6-5 and TRBJ2-1; TRBD2 matches 7 bases. This CDR3 has 16 amino acids. J gave up 5 bases and V 1 base, and 8 bases lay outside the gene matches. CDR1 is MNHEY, CDR2 SVGAGI, per germline. The CDR3 loop is CASSYWGMAGDNEQFF. Here the CDR3 DNA reads TGTGCCAGCAGTTACTGGGGAATGGCGGGGGACAATGAGCAGTTCTTC.

This clone was detected only a few times. The chain is built from TRBV7-2 and TRBJ1-4; TRBD1 matches 7 bases. The CDR3 contains 15 residues. V gave up 5 bases and J gave up 5 bases; unmatched junction bases: 8. Germline V lookup: CDR1 SGHTA, CDR2 FQGNSA. CDR3 in DNA: TGTGCCAGCAGCAAACAACAGGGGATCAATGAAAAACTGTTTTTT. Its translation is CASSKQQGINEKLFF.

As concerns this clone: A read error likely explains this, since a far larger clone differs by one base. Other DNA sequences in the same sample also yield this CDR3. The V and J genes are TRBV29-1 and TRBJ1-1; D not certain. The V gene's germline CDR1 is SQVTM and CDR2 ANQGSEA. The CDR3 runs 13 residues. The CDR3 here is CSVVPSMNTEAFF. The DNA of the CDR3 is TGCAGCGTTGTTCCCTCTATGAACACTGAGGCTTTCTTT.

The V call is TRBV2, the J call TRBJ1-5; D is uncertain. V was shortened by 8 bases and J by 0 bases, with 5 bases between the two germline ends. The germline CDR1 and CDR2 sequences are SNHLY and FYNNEI. This CDR3 has 12 residues. The CDR3 is CASCYSNQPQHF. The CDR3 region has the DNA TGTGCCAGCTGCTATAGCAATCAGCCCCAGCATTTT.

This sequence joins TRBV5-1 and TRBJ2-1; TRBD2 matches 8 bases. CDR1 SGHRS and CDR2 YFSETQ come from the germline V gene. This CDR3 contains 16 residues. The ends lost 3 bases at V and 7 bases at J; junction bases unmatched: 12. The CDR3 sequence: CASSWLGSTSVNEQFF. CDR3 sequence (DNA): TGCGCCAGCAGCTGGTTAGGGTCGACTAGCGTTAATGAGCAGTTCTTC. Full variable domain (remainder filled in from reference TRBV5-1 and TRBJ2-1): KAGVTQTPRYLIKTRGQQVTLSCSPISGHRSVSWYQQTPGQGLQFLFEYFSETQRNKGNFPGRFSGRQFSNSRSEMNVSTLELGDSALYLCASSWLGSTSVNEQFFGPGTRLTVL.

Of note for this clone: It differs at one base from a far larger clone, so likely a read error. The missing conserved phenylalanine or tryptophan at the end of this CDR3 makes a read error likely. The V gene is TRBV5-4, the J gene TRBJ2-2, with 8 positions matching TRBD2. The J segment lost 4 bases and the V segment lost 1 base, leaving 9 bases of the junction unmatched. CDR3 length equals 17 residues. Germline V gene lookup returns CDR1 SGHNT and CDR2 YYREEE (reference sequence). CDR3 region: CASSLSLAGQFTGELFL. CDR3 coding DNA: TGTGCCAGCAGCTTGAGTCTAGCGGGTCAATTCACCGGGGAGCTGTTTCTT.

A remark on this clone: With a much larger clone just one base away, this may be a read error. It is likely a read error, because the conserved phenylalanine at the end of the CDR3 is missing. The gene calls are TRBV10-3 and TRBJ2-7; D not certain. The CDR3 runs 11 residues. CDR1 is ENHRY and CDR2 is SYGVKD in the germline V gene. The V end was cut by 3 bases, the J end by 4 bases, with 4 bases between. CDR3 bases: TGTGCCATCAGTGAAGGGTACGAGCAGTACCTC. As protein: CAISEGYEQYL.